These 27 T cell receptor beta chains were all obtained from the same sample, sequenced in a study of graft-versus-host responses after intestinal transplantation. These receptors' targets are unknown. Clones were read by immunoSEQ multiplex PCR, and TCRdb kept only the in-frame ones, dropping some. The table has about 120,000 clones, 90% seen once. This specimen consisted of unstimulated CD4+ T cells sorted from spleen or lymph node cells, obtained before intestinal transplant. Receptor source: a human donor who received an intestinal transplant.

This clone was recorded only once. The V and J genes are TRBV18 and TRBJ2-7; TRBD2 matches at 15 bases. The CDR3 loop spans 17 amino acids. The trim removed 3 bases at V and 4 bases at J, leaving 7 bases unmatched. Germline V gene lookup returns CDR1 KGHSH and CDR2 LQKENI. The CDR3 loop is CASSPPGLAGGKYEQYF. CDR3 coding DNA: TGTGCCAGCTCACCCCCGGGACTAGCGGGGGGCAAATACGAGCAGTACTTC. Using reference TRBV18 and TRBJ2-7 for the parts outside the CDR3, the full variable domain is NAGVMQNPRHLVRRRGQEARLRCSPMKGHSHVYWYRQLPEEGLKFMVYLQKENIIDESGMPKERFSAEFPKEGPSILRIQQVVRGDSAAYFCASSPPGLAGGKYEQYFGPGTRLTVT.

The chain recombines TRBV19 with TRBJ1-2; 7 nucleotides line up with TRBD1. Looked up from germline, CDR1 is LNHDA and CDR2 is SQIVND (reference sequence). Trimming removed 3 bases from V and 0 bases from J; junction bases left unmatched: 1. The CDR3 contains 14 residues. The CDR3: CASSIQGANYGYTF. Here the CDR3 DNA reads TGTGCCAGTAGTATCCAGGGGGCTAACTATGGCTACACCTTC.

The chain carries TRBV23-1 and TRBJ1-1, with a tentative D call TRBD1 (6 bases). TRBV23-1 counts as an open reading frame of uncertain function. CDR3 length: 11 residues. The V and J ends lost 4 bases and 11 bases respectively, with 11 bases between them. As DNA, the CDR3 is TGCGCCAGCAGTCGGGGGCTGGGCGCTTTCTTT. It encodes CASSRGLGAFF.

The V gene is TRBV7-3, the J gene TRBJ2-7, with D perhaps matching TRBD1 (5 bases). V lost 5 bases and J lost 2, with 7 bases in between. Germline loops: CDR1 SGHTA, CDR2 FQGTGA. The CDR3 length is 12 residues. CDR3 bases: TGTGCCAGCAGCGCACAGGCCTACGAGCAGTACTTC. Its protein is CASSAQAYEQYF.

V usage is TRBV5-4 and J usage is TRBJ1-1; TRBD1 is a possible D gene (6 bases). This CDR3 is built from 13 residues. The V end was cut by 4 bases, the J end by 0 bases, with 7 bases between. Germline lookup yields CDR1 SGHNT and CDR2 YYREEE (reference sequence). CDR3 loop: CASSDRMNTEAFF. CDR3 DNA: TGTGCCAGCAGCGACAGGATGAACACTGAAGCTTTCTTT.

V gene TRBV7-2 combines with J gene TRBJ2-7; D perhaps matches TRBD1 (6 bases). Germline V gene data show CDR1 as SGHTA and CDR2 as FQGNSA. The CDR3 totals 12 residues. The ends were cut back, 9 bases at V and 4 bases at J, with 13 bases in the middle. CDR3 protein: CASAEGVYEQYF. For the CDR3, the DNA is TGTGCCAGTGCCGAGGGGGTATACGAGCAGTACTTC.

V is TRBV18 and J is TRBJ1-3; D is unclear. The CDR3 has 17 residues. Trimming removed 10 bases at V and 0 bases at J, with 22 bases between. Germline loops: CDR1 KGHSH, CDR2 LQKENI. The CDR3 loop is CATHEQSPQNSGNTIYF. Written as DNA, the CDR3 is TGTGCCACCCATGAACAGTCTCCACAAAACTCTGGAAACACCATATATTTT.

The rearrangement uses TRBV18 and TRBJ1-3; 7 bases are a match to TRBD1. V shed 3 bases, J shed 0 bases, and the junction held 8 bases outside the gene matches. The germline V gene encodes CDR1 KGHSH and CDR2 LQKENI. This CDR3 spans 17 amino acids. The CDR3 spells CASSPLIGDSSGNTIYF. The CDR3 DNA is TGTGCCAGCTCACCGCTTATTGGGGACAGCTCTGGAAACACCATATATTTT.

This chain joins TRBV11-2 and TRBJ1-2; 8 nucleotides agree with TRBD1. The CDR3 contains 13 residues. J lost 14 bases, V lost 0 bases, and 8 bases had no gene match. CDR1 is SGHAT, CDR2 FQNNGV, per germline. This CDR3 reads CASSLDRGRGLTF. CDR3 nucleotide sequence: TGTGCCAGCAGCTTAGACAGGGGGCGAGGGCTGACCTTC.

J is TRBJ1-2 and V is TRBV18; no reliable D call. The CDR3 is 15 amino acids. Trimming left V 3 bases short and J 4 bases short, with 15 bases between. Germline CDR1 is KGHSH and CDR2 is LQKENI. This chain's CDR3 is CASSPRPGGVYGYTF. The DNA of the CDR3 is TGTGCCAGCTCACCCCGACCGGGAGGCGTCTATGGCTACACCTTC.

This clone has only one observation. The CDR3: CASSRGTVNTGELFF. The CDR3 DNA sequence: TGCGCCAGCAGCAGAGGGACAGTGAACACCGGGGAGCTGTTTTTT. The chain is built from TRBV10-1 and TRBJ2-2; the match to TRBD1 covers 7 bases. Losses at the gene ends were 6 bases for V and 1 base for J; bases not matched to a gene: 5. Germline V gives CDR1 WNHNN, CDR2 SYGVQD (reference sequence). The CDR3 covers 15 residues.

This clone was seen only once. The CDR3 sequence: CASSVEPLAFTYEQYF. The DNA of the CDR3 is TGTGCCAGCAGCGTAGAGCCTCTAGCGTTTACCTACGAGCAGTACTTC. V usage is TRBV9 and J usage is TRBJ2-7; D perhaps matches TRBD2 (6 bases). The germline V and J ends were trimmed by 0 bases and 2 bases, with 15 bases remaining between them. The V gene's germline CDR1 is SGDLS and CDR2 YYNGEE. This CDR3 has 16 amino acids.

The CDR3 coding sequence is TGTGCCAGCACCGGGCGAACAGGGGACCGAAGTCACGAGCAGTACTTC. Translating it yields CASTGRTGDRSHEQYF. The chain couples TRBV6-6 to TRBJ2-7; the match to TRBD1 covers 7 bases. This CDR3 comprises 16 residues. Losses at the gene ends were 7 bases for V and 5 bases for J; bases not matched to a gene: 17. From germline, CDR1 is MNHNY and CDR2 SVGAGI (reference sequence).

The chain recombines TRBV4-3 with TRBJ2-7; maybe TRBD2 (5 bases). The CDR3 has 15 amino acids. In germline, CDR1 is LGHNA, CDR2 YSLEER. V dropped 0 bases and J dropped 4 bases, with 13 bases sitting between them. The CDR3 DNA reads TGCGCCAGCAGCCAAGATATGGGTGGGGAGTACGAGCAGTACTTC. It codes for CASSQDMGGEYEQYF.

The chain recombines TRBV7-2 with TRBJ1-3; TRBD1 aligns across 7 bases. The CDR3 covers 17 residues. J gave up 2 bases and V 2 bases, and 9 bases lay outside the gene matches. Germline values: CDR1 SGHTA, CDR2 FQGNSA. CDR3 residues: CASSLPRGQDTGNTIYF. The CDR3 region has the DNA TGTGCCAGCAGCTTACCCCGAGGACAGGACACTGGAAACACCATATATTTT.

The CDR3 protein is CASSLLGAGANVLTF. In DNA, the CDR3 is TGCGCCAGCAGCTTGCTAGGGGCTGGGGCCAACGTCCTGACTTTC. This rearrangement joins TRBV5-1 to TRBJ2-6, with D possibly matching TRBD1 (5 bases). Germline V gene lookup returns CDR1 SGHRS and CDR2 YFSETQ. The CDR3 sequence is 15 residues long. Trimming took 1 base from V and 2 from J, leaving 7 bases between them.

This clone was observed once. V usage is TRBV27 and J usage is TRBJ1-5; D ambiguous. The CDR3 is 14 residues long. Trimming took 7 bases from V and 2 from J, leaving 12 bases between them. Germline lookup yields CDR1 MNHEY and CDR2 SMNVEV (reference sequence). CDR3 bases: TGTGCCAGCAAGGTCGCGGGTGGCAATCAGCCCCAGCATTTT. The encoded protein is CASKVAGGNQPQHF.

The chain couples TRBV20-1 to TRBJ2-1; D uncertain. The CDR3 is made up of 11 amino acids. The V and J ends lost 7 bases and 6 bases respectively, with 10 bases between them. Germline CDR1 is DFQATT and CDR2 is SNEGSKA (reference sequence). DNA for the CDR3: TGCAGTGGACAAAACCGCAATGAGCAGTTCTTC. Its translation: CSGQNRNEQFF.

The V gene is TRBV9, the J gene TRBJ2-1; the D gene is possibly TRBD2 (5 bases). Between the trimmed V and J ends, which lost 2 bases and 0 bases, there was a span of 9 bases. The germline CDR1 and CDR2 sequences are SGDLS and YYNGEE. This CDR3 spans 15 amino acids. The CDR3, as DNA: TGTGCCAGCAGCGTGACGGGGAGCTCCTACAATGAGCAGTTCTTC. It specifies CASSVTGSSYNEQFF. Variable domain in full (rest from reference TRBV9 and TRBJ2-1): DSGVTQTPKHLITATGQRVTLRCSPRSGDLSVYWYQQSLDQGLQFLIQYYNGEERAKGNILERFSAQQFPDLHSELNLSSLELGDSALYFCASSVTGSSYNEQFFGPGTRLTVL.

V and J are TRBV5-1 and TRBJ2-1, with 10 bases matching TRBD2. The CDR3 consists of 19 residues. V lost 4 bases to trimming and J lost 1 base; unmatched junction nucleotides: 14. The V gene's germline CDR1 is SGHRS and CDR2 YFSETQ. The CDR3 loop is CASSPKAEGSGGSYNEQFF. In nucleotides, the CDR3 is TGCGCCAGCAGCCCCAAAGCGGAAGGTAGCGGGGGGTCCTACAATGAGCAGTTCTTC. Full variable domain (remainder filled in from reference TRBV5-1 and TRBJ2-1): KAGVTQTPRYLIKTRGQQVTLSCSPISGHRSVSWYQQTPGQGLQFLFEYFSETQRNKGNFPGRFSGRQFSNSRSEMNVSTLELGDSALYLCASSPKAEGSGGSYNEQFFGPGTRLTVL.

Points on this clone: Additional DNA sequences in this sample encode the identical CDR3. The chain combines TRBV9 with TRBJ2-7; 8 bases are a match to TRBD2. Germline CDR1 SGDLS, CDR2 YYNGEE. The V and J ends lost 0 bases and 2 bases, in that order; junction bases with no gene match: 1. CDR3 size: 14 residues. As DNA, the CDR3 is TGTGCCAGCAGCGTAGGAGCGGGAGCCTACGAGCAGTACTTC. Translation gives CASSVGAGAYEQYF.

J is TRBJ2-2 and V is TRBV7-3; D gene ambiguous. The length of the CDR3 is 13 residues. Per the germline V gene, CDR1 is SGHTA and CDR2 is FQGTGA. V was trimmed by 5 bases and J by 6 bases, leaving 10 bases between them. Here the CDR3 DNA reads TGTGCCAGCAGCACCCACTCGGCCGGGGAGCTGTTTTTT. This gives the protein CASSTHSAGELFF.

A word on this clone: Other nucleotide sequences in the sample specify the same CDR3. J is TRBJ2-5 and V is TRBV6-1, with D hard to call. Germline CDR1 and CDR2: MNHNS and SASEGT. Trimming removed 3 bases at V and 2 bases at J, with 7 bases between. CDR3 length equals 13 residues. The CDR3 protein is CASSEAGQETQYF. For the CDR3, the DNA is TGTGCCAGCAGTGAGGCAGGACAAGAGACCCAGTACTTC.

This clone has just a few counts. The chain couples TRBV2 to TRBJ2-7; 11 nucleotides align to TRBD1. The CDR3 is made up of 13 amino acids. V dropped 8 bases and J dropped 2; count of bases not matched to a gene: 2. Germline CDR1 and CDR2: SNHLY and FYNNEI. CDR3 coding DNA: TGTGCCAGCTGGACAGGGGGCACCTACGAGCAGTACTTC. This translates into CASWTGGTYEQYF.

The chain links TRBV27 to TRBJ1-5; D may be TRBD1 (5 bases). Trimming removed 4 bases from V and 4 bases from J, with 23 bases in between. Germline CDR1 and CDR2: MNHEY and SMNVEV (reference sequence). The CDR3 runs 18 residues. CDR3 sequence: CASSSLILGQVRNQPQHF. The CDR3, as DNA: TGTGCCAGCAGTTCACTCATACTGGGGCAGGTAAGGAATCAGCCCCAGCATTTT.

The V call is TRBV30, the J call TRBJ2-1, with 11 bases lining up with TRBD2. The V segment lost 2 bases and the J segment 7 bases; nucleotides outside the gene matches: 13. CDR1 GTSNPN and CDR2 SVGIG come from the germline V gene (reference sequence). The CDR3 is 17 residues long. CDR3 nucleotide sequence: TGTGCCTGGAGTAACACCCGGCTTAGCGGGAGGGATAATGAGCAGTTCTTC. Translating it yields CAWSNTRLSGRDNEQFF. The full variable domain, its missing parts supplied by reference TRBV30 and TRBJ2-1, is SQTIHQWPATLVQPVGSPLSLECTVEGTSNPNLYWYRQAAGRGLQLLFYSVGIGQISSEVPQNLSASRPQDRQFILSSKKLLLSDSGFYLCAWSNTRLSGRDNEQFFGPGTRLTVL.

The gene calls are TRBV5-5 and TRBJ2-7; 8 bases line up with TRBD1. Germline CDR1 and CDR2: SGHKS and YYEKEE (reference sequence). With V trimmed by 3 bases and J by 6 bases, 5 bases remained unmatched. This CDR3 has 13 amino acids. DNA for the CDR3: TGTGCCAGCAGCTCGGACAGGGTCGGCGAGCAGTACTTC. Its translation is CASSSDRVGEQYF.